This entry describes one T cell receptor (beta chain). The J segment lost 1 base and the V segment lost 1 base, leaving 3 bases of the junction unmatched. Germline CDR1 is SGDLS and CDR2 is YYNGEE. The CDR3 totals 17 residues. These data come from a study of blood T cell repertoires in COVID-19. The data were produced by immunoSEQ multiplex PCR, yet TCRdb's version contains in-frame clones alone and is incomplete. Found here are hundreds of thousands of clones, 85% to 90% of them singletons; the top ten hold less than 4.5%. Sequenced input: PBMCs or T cells enriched from blood (not recorded which). The V and J genes are TRBV9 and TRBJ2-1, with TRBD2 identical over 12 bases. The receptor was isolated from a man in his thirties or forties who had recovered from COVID-19. CDR3 loop: CASSVSSGGVSYNEQFF. CDR3 nucleotide sequence: TGTGCCAGCAGCGTATCTAGCGGGGGGGTTTCCTACAATGAGCAGTTCTTC.